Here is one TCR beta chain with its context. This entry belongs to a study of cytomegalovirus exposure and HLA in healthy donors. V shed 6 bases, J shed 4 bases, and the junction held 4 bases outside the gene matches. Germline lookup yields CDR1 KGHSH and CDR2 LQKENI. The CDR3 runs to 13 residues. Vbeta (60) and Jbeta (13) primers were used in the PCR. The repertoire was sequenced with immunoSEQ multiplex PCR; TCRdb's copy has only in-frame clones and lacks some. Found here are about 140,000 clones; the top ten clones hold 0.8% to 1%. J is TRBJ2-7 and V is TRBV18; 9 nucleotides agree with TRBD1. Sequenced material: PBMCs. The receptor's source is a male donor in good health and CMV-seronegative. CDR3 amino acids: CASSGGTGYEQYF. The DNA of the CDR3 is TGTGCCAGCTCTGGCGGGACAGGGTACGAGCAGTACTTC.